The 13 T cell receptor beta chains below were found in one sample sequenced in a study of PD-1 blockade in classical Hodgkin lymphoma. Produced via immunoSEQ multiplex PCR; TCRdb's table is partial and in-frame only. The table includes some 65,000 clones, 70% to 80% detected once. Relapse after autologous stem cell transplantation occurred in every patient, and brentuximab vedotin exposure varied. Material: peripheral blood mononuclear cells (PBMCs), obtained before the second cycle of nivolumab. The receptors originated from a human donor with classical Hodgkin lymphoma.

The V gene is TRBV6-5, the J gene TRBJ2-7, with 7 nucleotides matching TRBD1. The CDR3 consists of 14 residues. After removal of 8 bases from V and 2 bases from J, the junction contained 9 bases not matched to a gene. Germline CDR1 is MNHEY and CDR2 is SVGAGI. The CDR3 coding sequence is TGTGCCAGCCGTAGGGACAGTTCGACCTACGAGCAGTACTTC. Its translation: CASRRDSSTYEQYF.

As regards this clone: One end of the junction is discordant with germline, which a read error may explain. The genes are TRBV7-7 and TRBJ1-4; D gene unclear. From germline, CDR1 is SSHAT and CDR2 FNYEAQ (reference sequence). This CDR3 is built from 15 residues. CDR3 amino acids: CASSLVVALNEKLFF. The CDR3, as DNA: TGTGCTAGCAGCTTAGTGGTGGCTCTTAATGAAAAACTGTTTTTT.

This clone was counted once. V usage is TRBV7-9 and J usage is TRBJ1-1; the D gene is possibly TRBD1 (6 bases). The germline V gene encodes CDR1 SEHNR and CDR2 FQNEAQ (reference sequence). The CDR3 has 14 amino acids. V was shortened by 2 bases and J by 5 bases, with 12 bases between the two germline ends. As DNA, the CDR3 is TGTGCCAGCAGCTTACAGGGGAAGGGAACTGAAGCTTTCTTT. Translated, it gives CASSLQGKGTEAFF.

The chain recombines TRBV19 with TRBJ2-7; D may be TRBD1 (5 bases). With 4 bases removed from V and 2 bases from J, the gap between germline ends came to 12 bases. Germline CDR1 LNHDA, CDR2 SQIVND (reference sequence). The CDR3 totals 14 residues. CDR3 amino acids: CASSTAWGPYEQYF. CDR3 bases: TGTGCCAGTAGTACCGCGTGGGGCCCCTACGAGCAGTACTTC. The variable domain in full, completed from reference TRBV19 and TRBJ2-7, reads DGGITQSPKYLFRKEGQNVTLSCEQNLNHDAMYWYRQDPGQGLRLIYYSQIVNDFQKGDIAEGYSVSREKKESFPLTVTSAQKNPTAFYLCASSTAWGPYEQYFGPGTRLTVT.

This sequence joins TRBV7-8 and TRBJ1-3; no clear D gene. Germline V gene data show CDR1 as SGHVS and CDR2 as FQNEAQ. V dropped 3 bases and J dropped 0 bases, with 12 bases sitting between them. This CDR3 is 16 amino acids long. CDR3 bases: TGTGCCAGCAGCTTCCCCAGGACCCCCTCTGGAAACACCATATATTTT. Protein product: CASSFPRTPSGNTIYF.

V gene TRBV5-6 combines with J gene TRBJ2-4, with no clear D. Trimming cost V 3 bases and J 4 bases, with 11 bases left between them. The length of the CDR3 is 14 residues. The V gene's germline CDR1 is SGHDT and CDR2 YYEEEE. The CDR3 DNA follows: TGTGCCAGCAGCTCTGCCTTGGCGAAAAACATTCAGTACTTC. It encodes CASSSALAKNIQYF. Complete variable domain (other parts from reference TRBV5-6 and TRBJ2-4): DAGVTQSPTHLIKTRGQQVTLRCSPKSGHDTVSWYQQALGQGPQFIFQYYEEEERQRGNFPDRFSGHQFPNYSSELNVNALLLGDSALYLCASSSALAKNIQYFGAGTRLSVL.

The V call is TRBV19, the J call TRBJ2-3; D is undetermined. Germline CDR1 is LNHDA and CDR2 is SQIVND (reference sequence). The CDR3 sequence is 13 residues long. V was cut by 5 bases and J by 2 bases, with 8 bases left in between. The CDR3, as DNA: TGTGCCAGTAGTCCAGGAGCCACAGATACGCAGTATTTT. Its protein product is CASSPGATDTQYF.

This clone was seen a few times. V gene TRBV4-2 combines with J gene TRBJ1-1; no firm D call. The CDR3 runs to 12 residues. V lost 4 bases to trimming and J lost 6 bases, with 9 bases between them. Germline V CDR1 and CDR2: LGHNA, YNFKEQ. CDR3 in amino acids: CASSPEGAEAFF. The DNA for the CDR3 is TGTGCCAGCAGCCCCGAGGGCGCTGAAGCTTTCTTT.

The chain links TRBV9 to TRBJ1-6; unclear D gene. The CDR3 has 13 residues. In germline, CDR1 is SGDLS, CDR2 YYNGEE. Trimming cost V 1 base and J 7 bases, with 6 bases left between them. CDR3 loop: CASSVQSNSPLHF. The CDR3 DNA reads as TGTGCCAGCAGCGTACAGAGCAATTCACCCCTCCACTTT.

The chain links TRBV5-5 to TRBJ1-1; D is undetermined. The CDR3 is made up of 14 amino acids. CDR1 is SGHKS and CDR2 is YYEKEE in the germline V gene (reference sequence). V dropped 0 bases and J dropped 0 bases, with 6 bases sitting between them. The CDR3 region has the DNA TGTGCCAGCAGCTTGGGAGCCTTGAACACTGAAGCTTTCTTT. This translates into CASSLGALNTEAFF. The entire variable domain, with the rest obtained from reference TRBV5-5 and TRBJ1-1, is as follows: DAGVTQSPTHLIKTRGQQVTLRCSPISGHKSVSWYQQVLGQGPQFIFQYYEKEERGRGNFPDRFSARQFPNYSSELNVNALLLGDSALYLCASSLGALNTEAFFGQGTRLTVV.

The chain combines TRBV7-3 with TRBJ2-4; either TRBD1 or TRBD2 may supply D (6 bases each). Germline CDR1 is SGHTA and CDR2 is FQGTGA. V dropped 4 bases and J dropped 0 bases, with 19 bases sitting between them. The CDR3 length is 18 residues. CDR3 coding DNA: TGTGCCAGCAGCTACTTTTTTACAGGGAGGATAGCCAAAAACATTCAGTACTTC. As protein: CASSYFFTGRIAKNIQYF. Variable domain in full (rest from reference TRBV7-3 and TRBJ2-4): GAGVSQTPSNKVTEKGKYVELRCDPISGHTALYWYRQSLGQGPEFLIYFQGTGAADDSGLPNDRFFAVRPEGSVSTLKIQRTERGDSAVYLCASSYFFTGRIAKNIQYFGAGTRLSVL.

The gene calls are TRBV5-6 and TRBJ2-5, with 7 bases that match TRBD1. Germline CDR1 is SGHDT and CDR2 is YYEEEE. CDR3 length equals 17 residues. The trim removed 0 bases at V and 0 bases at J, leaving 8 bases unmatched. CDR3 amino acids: CASSLGQGVLYQETQYF. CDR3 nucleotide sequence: TGTGCCAGCAGCTTGGGACAGGGTGTTTTATACCAAGAGACCCAGTACTTC.

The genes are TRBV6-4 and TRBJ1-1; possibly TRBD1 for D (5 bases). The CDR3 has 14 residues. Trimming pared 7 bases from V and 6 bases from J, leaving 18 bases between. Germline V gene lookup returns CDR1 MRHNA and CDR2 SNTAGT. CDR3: CASNPFREGAEAFF. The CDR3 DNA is TGTGCCAGCAATCCTTTCAGGGAAGGGGCTGAAGCTTTCTTT.